This T cell receptor (beta chain) was recorded in a study of T cell responses to AZD1222 COVID-19 vaccine. V shed 5 bases and J shed 6 bases, with 14 bases lying between them. Germline-derived CDR1 and CDR2 are MNHEY and SVGEGT. This CDR3 comprises 13 residues. Some clones are missing from TCRdb's copy, which holds only in-frame ones; the method was immunoSEQ multiplex PCR. The data show 130,000 to 150,000 clones, around 90% seen once. Sequences were derived from peripheral blood, sampled on day 0 of AZD1222 vaccination. This rearrangement joins TRBV6-2 or TRBV6-3 to TRBJ2-7, with D hard to call. This TCR derives from an adult in good health. CDR3 in DNA: TGTGCCAGCAGTGCGTCTAGGAGAACCGAGCAGTACTTC. Its translation is CASSASRRTEQYF.